A single sample gave rise to the 4 T cell receptor beta chains below, sequenced in a study of regulatory T cells in long-lasting Graves disease. Time point reported: newly diagnosed GD, antithyroid drugs for less than 3 months. There was RNA extracted from PBMCs, and the TCR library was made from it. Sequencing libraries for TCR beta were prepared with iRepertoire HTBI primers and Arm-PCR of CDR3 regions. Using its own MiXCR run on the multiplex PCR reads, TCRdb lists one record per CDR3 protein. The table includes about 540,000 distinct CDR3 sequences, 13% detected once. These same records also appear under a second study, on T cells in Graves' hyperthyroidism and ophthalmopathy.

The sample consisted of peripheral blood mononuclear cells (PBMCs), taken at new diagnosis, from a patient treated with antithyroid drugs. These receptors were taken from a man aged 25-45 years with Graves disease.

The gene calls are TRBV25-1 and TRBJ2-1; no reliable D call. The germline CDR1 and CDR2 sequences are MGHDK and SYGVNS. The V end lost 1 base, the J end lost 5 bases, and 3 bases lay between the germline ends. CDR3 length: 12 amino acids. The CDR3: CASSEWDNEQFF. CDR3 sequence (DNA): TGTGCCAGCAGTGAATGGGACAATGAGCAGTTCTTC.

The chain joins TRBV19 to TRBJ1-4; D gene unclear. V lost 5 bases and J lost 8, with 15 bases in between. The V gene's germline CDR1 is LNHDA and CDR2 SQIVND (reference sequence). CDR3 length equals 14 residues. Here the CDR3 DNA reads TGTGCCAGTAGTCTGATCGGGGAACGGGAAAAACTGTTTTTT. Protein sequence: CASSLIGEREKLFF.

This clonotype showed up many times. The chain couples TRBV10-3 to TRBJ1-1; 8 nucleotides align to TRBD1. CDR1 is ENHRY and CDR2 is SYGVKD in the germline V gene. V lost 3 bases and J lost 1; bases outside the gene matches: 4. This CDR3 region has 15 residues. In DNA form, the CDR3 reads TGTGCCATCAGTGACAGGGGGCACGGGAACACTGAAGCTTTCTTT. It yields the protein CAISDRGHGNTEAFF.

At least ten counts were recorded for this clonotype. The chain employs TRBV7-8 and TRBJ2-1, with 9 bases aligning to TRBD2. Germline trimming cut 3 bases from V and 6 bases from J; bases unmatched to any gene: 6. The length of the CDR3 is 15 residues. Germline CDR1 SGHVS, CDR2 FQNEAQ. The CDR3 region is CASSLTSGVGNEQFF. The CDR3 nucleotides are TGTGCCAGCAGCTTGACTAGCGGTGTTGGCAATGAGCAGTTCTTC.